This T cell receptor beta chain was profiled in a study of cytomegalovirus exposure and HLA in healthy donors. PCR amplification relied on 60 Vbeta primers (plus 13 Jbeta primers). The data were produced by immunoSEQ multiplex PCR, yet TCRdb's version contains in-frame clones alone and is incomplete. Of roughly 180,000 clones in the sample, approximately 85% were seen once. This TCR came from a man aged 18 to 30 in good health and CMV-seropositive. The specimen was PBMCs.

CDR3 nucleotide sequence: TGTGCCAGCAGTTTCGCTAGCGCCACCGGGGAGCTGTTTTTT. Translated: CASSFASATGELFF. The V call is TRBV9, the J call TRBJ2-2, with a weak D call TRBD2 (6 bases). CDR3 length: 14 residues. The germline V and J ends were trimmed by 5 bases and 4 bases, with 12 bases remaining between them. Germline CDR1 SGDLS, CDR2 YYNGEE.